This T cell receptor beta chain was obtained from a study of blood T cell repertoires in COVID-19. Study context: Whether acute or convalescent, the COVID-19 samples came from the United States, Italy and Spain. In each case, the material was cDNA or gDNA derived from T cells, B-cell-depleted T cells, or PBMCs.

Sequenced by immunoSEQ multiplex PCR; TCRdb stores in-frame clones only, minus some. The data contain about 210,000 clones, just under 85% of them singletons. Germline V gives CDR1 LGHDT, CDR2 YNNKEL (reference sequence). Deletions cut 1 base from V and 1 base from J, with 7 bases between. CDR3 length: 14 amino acids. The sequencing sample was made of peripheral blood. The clonotype was recovered from a woman aged 45-65 years with active or convalescent COVID-19. The V call is TRBV3-1 (or the pseudogene TRBV3-2), the J call TRBJ2-5, with a weak D call TRBD1 (5 bases). The CDR3 sequence: CASSQGQSQETQYF. The CDR3, as DNA: TGTGCCAGCAGCCAAGGACAGAGCCAAGAGACCCAGTACTTC.